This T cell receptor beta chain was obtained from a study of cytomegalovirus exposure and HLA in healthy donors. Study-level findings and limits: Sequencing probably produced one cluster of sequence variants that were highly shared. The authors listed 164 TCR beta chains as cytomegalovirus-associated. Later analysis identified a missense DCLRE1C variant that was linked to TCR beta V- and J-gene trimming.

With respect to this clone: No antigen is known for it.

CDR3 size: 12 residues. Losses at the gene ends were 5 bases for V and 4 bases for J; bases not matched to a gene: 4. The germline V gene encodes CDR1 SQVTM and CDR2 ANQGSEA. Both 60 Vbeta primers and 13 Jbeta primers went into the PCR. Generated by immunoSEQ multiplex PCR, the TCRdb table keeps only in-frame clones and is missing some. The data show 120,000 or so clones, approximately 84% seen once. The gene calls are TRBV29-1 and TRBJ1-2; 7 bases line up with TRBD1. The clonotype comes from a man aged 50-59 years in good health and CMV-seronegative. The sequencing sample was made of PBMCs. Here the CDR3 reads CSVWDSSYGYTF. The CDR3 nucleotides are TGCAGCGTTTGGGACAGCTCCTATGGCTACACCTTC.